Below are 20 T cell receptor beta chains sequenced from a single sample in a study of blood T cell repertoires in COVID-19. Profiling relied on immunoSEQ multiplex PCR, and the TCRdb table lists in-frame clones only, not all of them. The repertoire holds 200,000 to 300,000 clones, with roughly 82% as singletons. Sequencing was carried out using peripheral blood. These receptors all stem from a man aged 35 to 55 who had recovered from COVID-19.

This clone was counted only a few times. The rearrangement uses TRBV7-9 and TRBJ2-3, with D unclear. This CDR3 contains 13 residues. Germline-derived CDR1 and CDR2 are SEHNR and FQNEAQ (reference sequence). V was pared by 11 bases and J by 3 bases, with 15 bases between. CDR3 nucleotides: TGTGCCTTCCAGTGGGCCTCAACAGATACGCAGTATTTT. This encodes CAFQWASTDTQYF.

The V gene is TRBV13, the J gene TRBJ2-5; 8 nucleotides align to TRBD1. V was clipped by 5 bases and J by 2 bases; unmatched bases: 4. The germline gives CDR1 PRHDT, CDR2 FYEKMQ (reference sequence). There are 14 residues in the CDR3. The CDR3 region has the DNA TGTGCCAGCAGCCAAAACAGGGGGCAAGAGACCCAGTACTTC. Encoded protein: CASSQNRGQETQYF. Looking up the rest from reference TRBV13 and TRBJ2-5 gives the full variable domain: AAGVIQSPRHLIKEKRETATLKCYPIPRHDTVYWYQQGPGQDPQFLISFYEKMQSDKGSIPDRFSAQQFSDYHSELNMSSLELGDSALYFCASSQNRGQETQYFGPGTRLLVL.

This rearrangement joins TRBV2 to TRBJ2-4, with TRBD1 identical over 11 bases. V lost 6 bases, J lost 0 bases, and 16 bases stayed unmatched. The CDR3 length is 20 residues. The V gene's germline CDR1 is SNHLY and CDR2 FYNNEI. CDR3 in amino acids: CASSGPGGTGGLRAKNIQYF. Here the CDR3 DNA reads TGTGCCAGCAGCGGCCCCGGTGGGACAGGGGGTCTACGAGCCAAAAACATTCAGTACTTC.

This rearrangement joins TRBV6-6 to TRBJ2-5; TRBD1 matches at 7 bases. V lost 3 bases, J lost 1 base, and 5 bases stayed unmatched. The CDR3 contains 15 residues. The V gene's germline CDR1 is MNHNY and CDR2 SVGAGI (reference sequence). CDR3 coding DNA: TGTGCCAGCAGTTATTTGGCAGGGGGCCAAGAGACCCAGTACTTC. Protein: CASSYLAGGQETQYF.

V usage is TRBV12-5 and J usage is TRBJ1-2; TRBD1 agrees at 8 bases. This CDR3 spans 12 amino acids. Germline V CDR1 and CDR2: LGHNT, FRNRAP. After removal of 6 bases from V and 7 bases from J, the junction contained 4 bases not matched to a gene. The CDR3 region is CASGRDRGGYTF. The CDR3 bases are TGTGCTAGTGGCCGTGACAGGGGTGGCTACACCTTC.

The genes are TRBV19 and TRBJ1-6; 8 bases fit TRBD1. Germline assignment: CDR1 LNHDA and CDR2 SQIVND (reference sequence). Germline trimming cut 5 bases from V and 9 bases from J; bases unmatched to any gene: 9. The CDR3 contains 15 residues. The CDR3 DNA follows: TGTGCCAGTAGTGAACAGGGGGGCCGAGGTTCACCCCTCCACTTT. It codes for CASSEQGGRGSPLHF.

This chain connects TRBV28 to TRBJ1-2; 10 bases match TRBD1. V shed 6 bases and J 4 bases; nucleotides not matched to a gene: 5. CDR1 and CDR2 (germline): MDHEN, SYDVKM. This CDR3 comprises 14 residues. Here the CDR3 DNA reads TGTGCCAGCAGCGGACAGGGGGGTCGCTATGGCTACACCTTC. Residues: CASSGQGGRYGYTF.

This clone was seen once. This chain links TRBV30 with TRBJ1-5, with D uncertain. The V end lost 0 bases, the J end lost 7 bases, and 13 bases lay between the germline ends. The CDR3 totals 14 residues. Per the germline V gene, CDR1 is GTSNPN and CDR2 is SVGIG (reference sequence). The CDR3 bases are TGTGCCTGGAGTGTTTCGGGGTCGGGACAGCCCCAGCATTTT. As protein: CAWSVSGSGQPQHF.

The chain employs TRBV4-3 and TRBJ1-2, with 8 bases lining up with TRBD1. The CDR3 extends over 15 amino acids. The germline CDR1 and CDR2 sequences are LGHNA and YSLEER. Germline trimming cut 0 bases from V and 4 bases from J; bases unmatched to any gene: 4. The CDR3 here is CASSQDPGQVYGYTF. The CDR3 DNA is TGCGCCAGCAGCCAAGATCCGGGACAGGTCTATGGCTACACCTTC.

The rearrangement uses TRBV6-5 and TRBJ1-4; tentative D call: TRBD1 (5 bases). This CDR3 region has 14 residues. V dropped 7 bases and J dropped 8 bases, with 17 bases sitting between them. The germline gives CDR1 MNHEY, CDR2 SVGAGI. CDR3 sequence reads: CASTSLGRREKLFF. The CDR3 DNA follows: TGTGCCAGCACTTCCCTGGGGCGCAGAGAAAAACTGTTTTTT.

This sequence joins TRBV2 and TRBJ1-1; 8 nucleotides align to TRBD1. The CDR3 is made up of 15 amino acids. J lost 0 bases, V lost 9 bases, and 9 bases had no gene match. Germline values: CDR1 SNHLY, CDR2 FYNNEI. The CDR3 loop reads CASQTGEFVNTEAFF. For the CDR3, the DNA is TGTGCCAGTCAGACAGGGGAATTCGTGAACACTGAAGCTTTCTTT.

CDR3 sequence: CASSSGGTEAFF. The CDR3 DNA reads TGTGCCAGCAGTTCCGGCGGTACTGAAGCTTTCTTT. The chain links TRBV27 to TRBJ1-1; D is uncertain. The V gene lost 4 bases and the J gene lost 5 bases, with 8 bases spanning the gap. In germline, CDR1 is MNHEY, CDR2 SMNVEV (reference sequence). The CDR3 is 12 amino acids.

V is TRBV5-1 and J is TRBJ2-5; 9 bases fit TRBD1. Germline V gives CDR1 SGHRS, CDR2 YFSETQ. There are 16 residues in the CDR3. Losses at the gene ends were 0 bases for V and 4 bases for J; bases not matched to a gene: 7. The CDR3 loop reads CASSLGGTGTGETQYF. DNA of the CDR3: TGCGCCAGCAGCTTGGGTGGGACAGGGACAGGAGAGACCCAGTACTTC.

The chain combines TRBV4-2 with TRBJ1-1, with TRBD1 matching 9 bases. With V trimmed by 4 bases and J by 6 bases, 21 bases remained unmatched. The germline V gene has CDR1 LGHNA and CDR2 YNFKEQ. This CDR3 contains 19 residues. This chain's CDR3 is CASSRGSGQGIEERSEAFF. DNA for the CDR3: TGTGCCAGCAGCCGGGGGTCGGGACAGGGTATTGAAGAGCGTTCTGAAGCTTTCTTT.

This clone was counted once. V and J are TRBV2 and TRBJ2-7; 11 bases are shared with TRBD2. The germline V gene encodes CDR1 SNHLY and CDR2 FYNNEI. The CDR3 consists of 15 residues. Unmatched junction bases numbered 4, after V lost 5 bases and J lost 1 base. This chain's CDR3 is CASSTSGSGSYEQYF. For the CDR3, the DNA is TGTGCCAGCAGTACTAGCGGGAGTGGATCCTACGAGCAGTACTTC.

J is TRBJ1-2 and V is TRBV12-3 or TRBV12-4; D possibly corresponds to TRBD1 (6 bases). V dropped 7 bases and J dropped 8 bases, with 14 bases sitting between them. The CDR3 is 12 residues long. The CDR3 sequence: CASNVQGKGYTF. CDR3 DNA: TGTGCCAGCAATGTCCAGGGGAAAGGCTACACCTTC.

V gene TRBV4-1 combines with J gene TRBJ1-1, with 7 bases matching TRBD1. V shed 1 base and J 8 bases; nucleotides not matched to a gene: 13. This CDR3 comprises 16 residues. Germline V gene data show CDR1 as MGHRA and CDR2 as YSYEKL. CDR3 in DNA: TGCGCCAGCAGCCAAGGCCGAGGGACAGAACGCCAAGAAGCTTTCTTT. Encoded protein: CASSQGRGTERQEAFF.

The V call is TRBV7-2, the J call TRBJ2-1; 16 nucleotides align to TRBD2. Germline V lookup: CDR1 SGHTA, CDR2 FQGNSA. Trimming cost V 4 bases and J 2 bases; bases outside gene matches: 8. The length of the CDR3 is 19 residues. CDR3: CASSSPGLAGGPPYNEQFF. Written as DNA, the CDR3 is TGTGCCAGCAGCTCCCCGGGACTAGCGGGAGGGCCCCCCTACAATGAGCAGTTCTTC.

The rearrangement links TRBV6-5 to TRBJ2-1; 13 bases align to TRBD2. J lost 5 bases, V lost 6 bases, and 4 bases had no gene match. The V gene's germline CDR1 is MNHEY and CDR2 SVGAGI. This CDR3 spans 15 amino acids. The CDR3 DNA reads TGTGCCAGCAGACCGGGACTAGCGGGGAACAATGAGCAGTTCTTC. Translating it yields CASRPGLAGNNEQFF.

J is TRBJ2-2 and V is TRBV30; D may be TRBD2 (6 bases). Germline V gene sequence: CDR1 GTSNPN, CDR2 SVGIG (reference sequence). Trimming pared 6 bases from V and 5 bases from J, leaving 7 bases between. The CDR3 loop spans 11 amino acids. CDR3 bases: TGTGCCTGTAGCGGTACCGGGGAGCTGTTTTTT. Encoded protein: CACSGTGELFF.